The entry that follows covers one T cell receptor (beta chain) sequence. In blood CD8+ and CD4+ T cells, TCR beta underwent sequencing. This specimen belongs to a study of CD8 T cells in Susac syndrome. cDNA came from about 0.5 to 1 ug RNA primed by random hexamers. TCRdb re-called the immunoSEQ multiplex PCR reads through MiXCR, storing one row per CDR3 protein. Of approximately 130,000 distinct CDR3 sequences in the sample, approximately 94% were seen once. The sample consisted of CD4+ T cells from PBMCs. This receptor was identified in a human donor in good health.

CDR3 residues: CASSLVARVHEQYF. The CDR3 DNA reads TGTGCCAGCAGCTTAGTCGCCAGGGTCCACGAGCAGTACTTC. The chain links TRBV7-9 to TRBJ2-7, with TRBD1 as a possible D gene (5 bases). Between the trimmed V and J ends, which lost 1 base and 5 bases, there was a span of 12 bases. The germline V gene encodes CDR1 SEHNR and CDR2 FQNEAQ (reference sequence). This CDR3 has 14 residues. The entire variable domain, with the rest obtained from reference TRBV7-9 and TRBJ2-7, is as follows: DTGVSQNPRHKITKRGQNVTFRCDPISEHNRLYWYRQTLGQGPEFLTYFQNEAQLEKSRLLSDRFSAERPKGSFSTLEIQRTEQGDSAMYLCASSLVARVHEQYFGPGTRLTVT.